These 10 T cell receptor beta chains originate from one sample sequenced in a study of blood T cell repertoires in COVID-19 (dated by TCRdb to 2018 to 2021). Receptors were amplified or captured by the immunoSEQ multiplex PCR assay. Entries here come from immuneACCESS through TCRdb and include only in-frame sequences with V and J called. Some clones fail to appear in such tables; in the studies checked, an unresolved V gene covers under half of the shortfall, and the cause of the remainder is unknown. The sample has more than 95,000 clones on record, roughly four fifths of them singletons. The top ten clonotypes cover 3.8% of the sample. Sequenced input: peripheral blood. These receptors originate from a woman in her fifties or sixties with acute or convalescent COVID-19.

A few counts support this clone. This rearrangement joins TRBV2 to TRBJ1-4, with D perhaps TRBD1 (6 bases). This CDR3 is built from 15 residues. CDR1 is SNHLY and CDR2 is FYNNEI in the germline V gene. V dropped 4 bases and J dropped 5 bases, with 14 bases sitting between them. CDR3 protein: CASSAQGRSNEKLFF. CDR3 DNA sequence: TGTGCCAGCAGTGCACAGGGTAGATCAAATGAAAAACTGTTTTTT.

This chain uses TRBV29-1 with TRBJ2-1, with 8 positions matching TRBD1. The V segment lost 4 bases and the J segment 9 bases; nucleotides outside the gene matches: 5. This CDR3 is built from 12 residues. Germline assignment: CDR1 SQVTM and CDR2 ANQGSEA. The CDR3 DNA is TGCAGCGTTGGGACAGGGAACGGTGAGCAGTTCTTC. Translated: CSVGTGNGEQFF.

The rearrangement joins TRBV9 to TRBJ2-1; unclear D gene. The CDR3 consists of 14 residues. Per germline, CDR1 SGDLS and CDR2 YYNGEE. Trimming pared 0 bases from V and 5 bases from J, leaving 9 bases between. Here the CDR3 DNA reads TGTGCCAGCAGCGTAGAAGTAGCTGACAATGAGCAGTTCTTC. It yields the protein CASSVEVADNEQFF.

This clone was seen a few times. The chain uses TRBV10-2 and TRBJ2-2; 13 nucleotides line up with TRBD2. V was pared by 6 bases and J by 0 bases, with 4 bases of the junction left unmatched. The CDR3 is 17 residues long. Germline V gene data show CDR1 as WSHSY and CDR2 as SAAADI. CDR3 bases: TGCGCCAGCAGGGGGACTAGCGGGACCCCGAACACCGGGGAGCTGTTTTTT. Translating it yields CASRGTSGTPNTGELFF.

V is TRBV28 and J is TRBJ1-1; 12 bases fit TRBD1. CDR1 is MDHEN, CDR2 SYDVKM, per germline. The CDR3 has 15 residues. V lost 5 bases and J lost 4; bases outside the gene matches: 5. The CDR3 region is CASSPAGQGATEAFF. CDR3 in DNA: TGTGCCAGCAGTCCTGCGGGACAGGGGGCCACTGAAGCTTTCTTT.

Of note for this clone: The junction shows a germline mismatch at one end, possibly a read error. This chain connects TRBV7-9 to TRBJ2-6; D unresolved. CDR1 SEHNR and CDR2 FQNEAQ come from the germline V gene (reference sequence). This CDR3 comprises 11 residues. CDR3 protein: CASSLGTTLAF. The CDR3 DNA reads TGTGCCAGCAGCTTAGGTACAACCTTGGCTTTC.

This clone was detected once. V is TRBV6-1 and J is TRBJ1-2, with D possibly TRBD1 on 6 matching bases. Trimming took off 1 base at V and 7 bases at J, with 13 bases between the two ends. CDR3 length: 14 residues. Germline assignment: CDR1 MNHNS and CDR2 SASEGT. The CDR3 spells CASSEDRARPGYTF. CDR3 bases: TGTGCCAGCAGTGAAGACAGGGCAAGGCCTGGCTACACCTTC.

This clone occurred once. The gene calls are TRBV5-1 and TRBJ1-6; TRBD1 matches at 12 bases. The germline CDR1 and CDR2 sequences are SGHRS and YFSETQ. The CDR3 has 15 residues. Losses at the gene ends were 3 bases for V and 10 bases for J; bases not matched to a gene: 5. CDR3 sequence reads: CASSSSGTGGSPLHF. CDR3 nucleotide sequence: TGCGCCAGCAGCTCTAGTGGGACAGGGGGCTCACCCCTCCACTTT.

This clone came up once. This chain connects TRBV25-1 to TRBJ2-1; 7 nucleotides agree with TRBD2. In germline, CDR1 is MGHDK, CDR2 SYGVNS. The CDR3 is 16 residues long. The V and J ends lost 2 bases and 6 bases, in that order; junction bases with no gene match: 10. CDR3 protein: CASSEVGFREANEQFF. The CDR3 DNA reads as TGTGCCAGCAGTGAAGTGGGTTTTCGGGAGGCCAATGAGCAGTTCTTC.

The chain carries TRBV5-1 and TRBJ1-1; unclear D gene. The V and J ends lost 0 bases and 0 bases respectively, with 9 bases between them. In germline, CDR1 is SGHRS, CDR2 YFSETQ. This CDR3 is 15 amino acids long. CDR3 region: CASSLGLQMNTEAFF. The CDR3 DNA reads as TGCGCCAGCAGCTTGGGTCTTCAGATGAACACTGAAGCTTTCTTT.